Listed below are T cell receptor beta chains from one sample, sequenced in a study of a mutant IDH1 vaccine in newly diagnosed glioma. The method was immunoSEQ multiplex PCR; TCRdb's version includes in-frame clones alone and lacks a portion of them. The sample records 32,000 or so clones, around 90% being singletons. Their cognate antigens are unknown. The sequencing used peripheral blood mononuclear cells (PBMCs), collected from a glioma patient whose treatment included an IDH1 peptide vaccine. The receptors were sampled from a woman between 40 and 55 years old with glioma. Some clones in this sample may be carry-over from other donors' samples. Both conserved end residues are part of each CDR3. Fields, in order: J gene, clone size, V gene, D gene, CDR3 DNA, CDR3 protein. D genes are given only for firm matches. A clone size is listed for some rows: how often the clone was seen (once, few, many), or a class if it is expanded.

>TRBJ1-1|-|TRBV7-2|-
TGTGCCAGCCTTGGGGGCGTCACTGAAGCTTTCTTT
CASLGGVTEAFF
>TRBJ2-7|-|TRBV5-4|TRBD2
TGTGCCAGCAGCTTGAGACTAGCGGAGCCCAGGGAGCAGTACTTC
CASSLRLAEPREQYF
>TRBJ1-2|-|TRBV4-3|-
TGCGCCAGCAGCCAAGATTGGGATGGCTACACCTTC
CASSQDWDGYTF
>TRBJ2-7|few|TRBV7-8|TRBD2
TGTGCCAGCAGCTTTCGGACTAGCGGGAGCGTGGCTCCCACCTACGAGCAGTACTTC
CASSFRTSGSVAPTYEQYF
>TRBJ2-7|-|TRBV28|-
TGTGCCAGCTTGGAGCAGGGCAACTACGAGCAGTACTTC
CASLEQGNYEQYF
>TRBJ2-1|-|TRBV9|-
TGTGCCAGCTCAGGCGGTTGGGGGAGAGGGGCTTACAATGAGCAGTTCTTC
CASSGGWGRGAYNEQFF
>TRBJ1-3|-|TRBV7-2|-
TGTGCCAGCCGACCCCCCGGGGTTGCCGGAAACACCATATATTTT
CASRPPGVAGNTIYF
>TRBJ1-4|-|TRBV14|-
TGTGCCAGCAGCCTCCTGTCGAATGAAAAACTGTTTTTT
CASSLLSNEKLFF
>TRBJ1-1|-|TRBV7-9|-
TGTGCCAGCAGCCTAGACAGAAACACTGAAGCTTTCTTT
CASSLDRNTEAFF
>TRBJ2-2|-|TRBV5-4|TRBD1
TGTGCCAGCAGCCAGCCTACAGGGGAAAGCGGGGAGCTGTTTTTT
CASSQPTGESGELFF
>TRBJ1-1|-|TRBV29-1|-
TGCAGCGTTGGTACAGCTCGGAACACTGAAGCTTTCTTT
CSVGTARNTEAFF
>TRBJ1-1|-|TRBV28|-
TGTGCCAGCAGTTTACGCCTCACTGAAGCTTTCTTT
CASSLRLTEAFF
>TRBJ2-1|-|TRBV2|-
TGTGCCAGCAGTGTGTCAACCCTAACCAATGAGCAGTTCTTC
CASSVSTLTNEQFF
>TRBJ1-3|-|TRBV7-2|TRBD1
TGTGCCAGCAGCTACGGACAGGGAAAGGGAAACACCATATATTTT
CASSYGQGKGNTIYF
>TRBJ2-7|-|TRBV13|TRBD1
TGTGCCAGCAGCGCCGGGACAGCACCACCCCAGTACTTC
CASSAGTAPPQYF
>TRBJ1-1|-|TRBV27|-
TGTGCCAGCAGTTTTACCTTGGACACTGAAGCTTTCTTT
CASSFTLDTEAFF
>TRBJ1-1|-|TRBV4-3|-
TGCGCCAGCAGCCAAGATATGAGTTACACTGAAGCTTTCTTT
CASSQDMSYTEAFF
>TRBJ2-5|-|TRBV11-2|-
TGTGCCAGCAGCTTAGTTTCCGAGACCCAGTACTTC
CASSLVSETQYF
>TRBJ1-1|-|TRBV11-2|-
TGTGCCAGCAGCTTAGGACGACAGAGCTCTGAAGCTTTCTTT
CASSLGRQSSEAFF
>TRBJ1-2|-|TRBV5-1|-
TGCGCCAGCAGCCCCCGGTCGGGGGGCGGGTATGGCTACACCTTC
CASSPRSGGGYGYTF
>TRBJ2-5|-|TRBV5-1|TRBD2
TGCGCCAGCAGGACACAAACTAGCGGGGCCCAAGAGACCCAGTACTTC
CASRTQTSGAQETQYF
>TRBJ2-3|-|TRBV5-5|-
TGTGCCAGCAGCTTGTCCGGCGGCCGGGGCACAGATACGCAGTATTTT
CASSLSGGRGTDTQYF
>TRBJ2-3|-|TRBV14|TRBD1
TGTGCCAGCAGCCAACCATTGACAGGGCACACAGATACGCAGTATTTT
CASSQPLTGHTDTQYF
>TRBJ1-4|-|TRBV19|-
TGTGCCAGTAGTGGATCAGGGACAACTAATGAAAAACTGTTTTTT
CASSGSGTTNEKLFF
>TRBJ1-2|once|TRBV27|TRBD1
TGTGCCAGCAGTTCCGCAGGGGGTAGGGGCGGCTACACCTTC
CASSSAGGRGGYTF
>TRBJ1-1|-|TRBV28|TRBD1
TGTGCCAGCAGTCTCACAGGGGGCGGGGGCACTGAAGCTTTCTTT
CASSLTGGGGTEAFF
>TRBJ1-5|-|TRBV18|-
TGTGCCAGCTCACCTGTTGGGGGGCAGAATAGCAATCAGCCCCAGCATTTT
CASSPVGGQNSNQPQHF
>TRBJ1-1|-|TRBV4-1|-
TGCGCCAGCAGCCTTGGGACCAGGGCGGGGTGGAACACTGAAGCTTTCTTT
CASSLGTRAGWNTEAFF
>TRBJ2-6|-|TRBV27|-
TGTGCCGTTGGTCCCTCTGGGGCCAACGTCCTGACTTTC
CAVGPSGANVLTF
>TRBJ2-1|-|TRBV7-9|-
TGTGCCAGCAGCCCCTCCGATGAGCAGTTCTTC
CASSPSDEQFF
>TRBJ2-7|-|TRBV5-5|-
TGTGCCAGCAGCTTGGCCGGGCGGACCTACGAGCAGTACTTC
CASSLAGRTYEQYF
>TRBJ2-1|few|TRBV5-4|-
TGTGCCAGCAGCTTTGGTACAGTCGGTGAGCAGTTCTTC
CASSFGTVGEQFF
>TRBJ2-7|-|TRBV4-2|-
TGTGCCAGCAGCCAAGATTGGGGTTACGAGCAGTACTTC
CASSQDWGYEQYF
>TRBJ2-3|-|TRBV5-4|-
TGTGCCAGCAGCTCCGGGACTCATTCAACAGATACGCAGTATTTT
CASSSGTHSTDTQYF
>TRBJ2-7|-|TRBV6-1|TRBD1
TGTGCCAGCAGTGGGGGACAGGGCAATGCTCCCTACGAGCAGTACTTC
CASSGGQGNAPYEQYF
>TRBJ2-1|once|TRBV2|-
TGTGCCAGCAGTGATGTTTTTGAGCAGTTCTTC
CASSDVFEQFF
>TRBJ2-1|-|TRBV11-2|TRBD1
TGTGCCAGCAGCTCCCGGGACAGGGGGTACAATGAGCAGTTCTTC
CASSSRDRGYNEQFF
>TRBJ2-2|-|TRBV9|-
TGTGCCAGTACCCGGGATAGCGGATACACCGGGGAGCTGTTTTTT
CASTRDSGYTGELFF
>TRBJ2-1|-|TRBV7-9|TRBD2
TGTGCCAGCATCGGAGCGGGAGTTGACAATGAGCAGTTCTTC
CASIGAGVDNEQFF
>TRBJ1-2|-|TRBV11-2|-
TGTGCCAGCAACAAGGGTGACGCCTATGGCTACACCTTC
CASNKGDAYGYTF
>TRBJ1-2|-|TRBV6-5|-
TGTGCCAGCAGACCGGGACATAATAACTATGGCTACACCTTC
CASRPGHNNYGYTF